This T cell receptor beta chain came from a study of blood T cell repertoires in COVID-19 (dated by TCRdb to the early 2020s). Regarding the study in general: The collaborator samples originated in the United States, Italy and Spain and spanned the acute and convalescent phases of COVID-19. The material from the prospective study consisted of cDNA or gDNA derived from T cells, B-cell-depleted T cells, or PBMCs. The dataset comprised deeply sampled blood TCRbeta repertoires from subjects exposed to, actively infected with, or recovered from COVID-19. The repertoires were released in a freely available public database intended as a resource for research on the immune response to SARS-CoV-2. The samples were drawn from two sources: the first 160 participants of the ongoing ImmuneRACE study, and 1,000 to 1,500 subjects contributed by 6 global collaborators. A de-identified subject ID, COVID-19 status, age in years and sex were almost always included in the sample metadata. Where available, HLA class I and class II types were taken from metadata supplied by the sample provider and were not determined by assay-based typing.

A word on this clone: The clone's antigen remains unknown. No base quality values were provided; no much bigger clone lies one nucleotide off.

What the research found in general, with its limitations: Clinical and demographic metadata were provided uncurated, with the amount varying by source and participant.

TCRbeta CDR3 regions were amplified from genomic DNA using the immunoSEQ Assay, a bias-controlled multiplex PCR. On the study's bioinformatics: Within the assay, amplification of reference gene primers was used to estimate how many nucleated cells each sample contained. Sequence reads were collapsed and filtered to measure the absolute abundance of every unique TCRbeta CDR3 rearrangement. For each sample, productive Simpson clonality was calculated as the square root of Simpson's diversity index over productive rearrangements. TCRdb holds this immuneACCESS table with in-frame rearrangements only. Some clones are missing; in checked studies, unresolved V genes explain under half, and the rest has no known cause. D and trimming come from the DNA, and the V and J calls and clone size come from that table. The table for this sample lists roughly 66,000 clones; roughly nine tenths of them were counted only once. Less than 9.5% of the sample comes from the top ten.

Trimming at the junction amounts to 5 bases on V and 1 base on J, and the germline ends lie 13 bases apart. Reading from cysteine to phenylalanine, the CDR3 counts 15 amino acids. Only CDR3 DNA remains: 45 bases, in frame from the first base. From the germline V gene, CDR1 is SGHRS and CDR2 is YFSETQ. Collaborating institutions collected whole blood in K2EDTA tubes following their own protocols. Collaborator samples were shipped for TCRbeta analysis as frozen whole blood, isolated PBMCs, or DNA extracted from either sample type. Sequencing was carried out using peripheral blood. The sequence joins TRBV5-1 to TRBJ1-3; perhaps TRBD1 is the D gene, with 6 bases matching. This clonotype was obtained from a human donor in a cohort sampled during active COVID-19. The DNA sequence follows: TGCGCCAGCAGACCGCAAACAGGGTCTGGAAACACCATATATTTT. Protein translation: CASRPQTGSGNTIYF.